This TCR beta chain stems from a study of T-cell memory formation after mild COVID-19. Study findings and constraints: Day 15 to 85 contracting clones showed balanced CD4/CD8; day 15 to 37 expanders favored CD4+. Pre-infection memory carried some responding clones, suggesting that cross-reactive memory joined. Clones which contracted sat mainly in CM and EM if CD4+, and in EMRA if CD8+.

The V gene's germline CDR1 is SEHNR and CDR2 FQNEAQ (reference sequence). V lost 6 bases and J lost 4; bases outside the gene matches: 19. The CDR3 is 18 residues long. Sample barcodes and UMIs were carried by the TCR alpha and TCR beta cDNA libraries that 5'RACE generated with constant-segment primers. MiXCR was run by TCRdb on the 5' RACE reads, yielding one entry per CDR3 protein. This table holds roughly 410,000 distinct CDR3 sequences, 24% found once. Details on this clonotype: Its specificity is not known.

This sequence was found in an adult woman who had mild COVID-19 (a few samples of this study predate the infection). Cell type and time point are not known. Material: PBMCs or a T cell subset sorted from them (not recorded which). V gene TRBV7-9 combines with J gene TRBJ2-7; 9 bases match TRBD2. CDR3 loop: CASRETPGTSYLQYEQYF. Written as DNA, the CDR3 is TGTGCCAGCAGGGAGACTCCCGGGACTAGCTATCTCCAGTACGAGCAGTACTTC.